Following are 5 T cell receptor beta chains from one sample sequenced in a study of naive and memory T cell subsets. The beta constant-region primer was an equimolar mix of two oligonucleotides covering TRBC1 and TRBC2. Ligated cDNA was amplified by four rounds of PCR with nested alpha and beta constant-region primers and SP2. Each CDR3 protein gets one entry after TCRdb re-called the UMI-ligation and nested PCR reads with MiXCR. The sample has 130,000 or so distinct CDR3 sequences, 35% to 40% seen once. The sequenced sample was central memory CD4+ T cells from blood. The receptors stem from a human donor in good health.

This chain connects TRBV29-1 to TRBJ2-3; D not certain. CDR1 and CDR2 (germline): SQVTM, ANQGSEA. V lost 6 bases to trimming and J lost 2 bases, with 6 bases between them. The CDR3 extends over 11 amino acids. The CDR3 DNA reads TGCAGCGTCCTTCACACAGATACGCAGTATTTT. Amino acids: CSVLHTDTQYF.

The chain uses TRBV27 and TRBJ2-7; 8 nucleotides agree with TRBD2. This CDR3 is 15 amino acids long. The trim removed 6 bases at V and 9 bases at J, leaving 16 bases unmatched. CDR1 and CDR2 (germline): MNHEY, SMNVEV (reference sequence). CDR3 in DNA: TGTGCCAGCAGACCCGGGACTAGGAGTTGGTCCGTGCAGTACTTC. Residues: CASRPGTRSWSVQYF.

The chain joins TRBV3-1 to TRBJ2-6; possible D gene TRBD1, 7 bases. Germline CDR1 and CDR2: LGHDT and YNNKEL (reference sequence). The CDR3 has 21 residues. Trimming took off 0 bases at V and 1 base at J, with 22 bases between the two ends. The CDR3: CASSQDGRQAGGKSGANVLTF. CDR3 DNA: TGTGCCAGCAGCCAAGATGGGAGGCAGGCAGGGGGAAAATCTGGGGCCAACGTCCTGACTTTC.

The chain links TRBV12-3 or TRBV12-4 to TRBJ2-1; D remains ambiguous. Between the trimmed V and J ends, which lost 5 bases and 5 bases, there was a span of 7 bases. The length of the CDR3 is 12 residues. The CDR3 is CASSPRDNEQFF. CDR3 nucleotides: TGTGCCAGCAGTCCCCGAGACAATGAGCAGTTCTTC.

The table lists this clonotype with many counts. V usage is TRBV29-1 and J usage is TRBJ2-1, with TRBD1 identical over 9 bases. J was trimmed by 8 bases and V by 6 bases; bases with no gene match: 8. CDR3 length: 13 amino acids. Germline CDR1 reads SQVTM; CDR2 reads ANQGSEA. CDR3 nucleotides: TGCAGCGTAGGGGACAGGGAACGGGATGAGCAGTTCTTC. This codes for CSVGDRERDEQFF.